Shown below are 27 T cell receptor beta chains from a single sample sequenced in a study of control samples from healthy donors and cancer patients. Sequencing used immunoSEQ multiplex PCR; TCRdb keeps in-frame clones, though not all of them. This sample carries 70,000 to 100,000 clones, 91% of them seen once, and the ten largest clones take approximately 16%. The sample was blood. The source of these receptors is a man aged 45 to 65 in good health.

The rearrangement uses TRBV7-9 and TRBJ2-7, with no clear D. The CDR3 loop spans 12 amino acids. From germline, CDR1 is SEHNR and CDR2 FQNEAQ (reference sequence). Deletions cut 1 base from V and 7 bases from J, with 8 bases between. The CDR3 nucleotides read TGTGCCAGCAGCTTAGACTCCGCAGAGCAGTACTTC. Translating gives CASSLDSAEQYF.

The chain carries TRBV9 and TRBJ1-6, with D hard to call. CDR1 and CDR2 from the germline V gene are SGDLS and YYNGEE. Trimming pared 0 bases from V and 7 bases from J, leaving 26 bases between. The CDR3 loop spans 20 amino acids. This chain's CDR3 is CASSVDLNPKFDGYNSPLHF. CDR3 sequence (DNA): TGTGCCAGCAGCGTAGACCTAAACCCCAAATTTGATGGCTACAATTCACCCCTCCACTTT.

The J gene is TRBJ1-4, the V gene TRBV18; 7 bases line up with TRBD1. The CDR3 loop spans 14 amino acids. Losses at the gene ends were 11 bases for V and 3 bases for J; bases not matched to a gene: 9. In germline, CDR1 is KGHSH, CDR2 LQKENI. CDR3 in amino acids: CASTETGANEKLFF. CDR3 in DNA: TGTGCCTCCACTGAAACAGGGGCTAATGAAAAACTGTTTTTT.

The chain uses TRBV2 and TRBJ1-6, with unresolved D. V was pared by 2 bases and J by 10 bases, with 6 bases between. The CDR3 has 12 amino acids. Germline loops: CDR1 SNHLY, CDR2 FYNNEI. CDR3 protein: CASSEPGSPLHF. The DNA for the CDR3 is TGTGCCAGCAGTGAACCCGGATCACCCCTCCACTTT.

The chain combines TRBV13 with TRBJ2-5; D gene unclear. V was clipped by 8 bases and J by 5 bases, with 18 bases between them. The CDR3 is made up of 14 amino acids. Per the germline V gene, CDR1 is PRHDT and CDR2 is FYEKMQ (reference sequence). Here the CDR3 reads CASRHSSLPETQYF. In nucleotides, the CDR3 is TGTGCCAGCCGACATAGCTCCCTCCCCGAGACCCAGTACTTC.

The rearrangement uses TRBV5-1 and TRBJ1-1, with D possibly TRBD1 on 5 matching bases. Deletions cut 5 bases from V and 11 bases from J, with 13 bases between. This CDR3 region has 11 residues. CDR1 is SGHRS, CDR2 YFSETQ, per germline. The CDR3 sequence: CASRGGAGAFF. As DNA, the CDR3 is TGCGCCAGCAGGGGAGGGGCTGGGGCTTTCTTT.

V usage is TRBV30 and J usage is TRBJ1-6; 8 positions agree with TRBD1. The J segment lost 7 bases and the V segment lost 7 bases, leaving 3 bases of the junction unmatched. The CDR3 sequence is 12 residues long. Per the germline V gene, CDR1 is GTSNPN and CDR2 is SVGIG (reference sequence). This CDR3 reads CAFRTGNSPLHF. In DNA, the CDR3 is TGTGCCTTCAGGACAGGGAATTCACCCCTCCACTTT.

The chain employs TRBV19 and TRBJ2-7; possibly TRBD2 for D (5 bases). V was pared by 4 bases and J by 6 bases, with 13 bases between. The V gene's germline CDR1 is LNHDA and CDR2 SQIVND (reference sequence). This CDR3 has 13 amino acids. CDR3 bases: TGTGCCAGTAGTACCCCCGGCCGGGGCGAGCAGTACTTC. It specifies CASSTPGRGEQYF.

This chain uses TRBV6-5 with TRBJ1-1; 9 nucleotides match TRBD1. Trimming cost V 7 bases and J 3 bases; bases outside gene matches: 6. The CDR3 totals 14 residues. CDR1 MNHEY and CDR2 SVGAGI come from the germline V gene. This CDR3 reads CASTSDRGYTEAFF. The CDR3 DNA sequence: TGTGCCAGCACCTCAGACAGGGGGTACACTGAAGCTTTCTTT.

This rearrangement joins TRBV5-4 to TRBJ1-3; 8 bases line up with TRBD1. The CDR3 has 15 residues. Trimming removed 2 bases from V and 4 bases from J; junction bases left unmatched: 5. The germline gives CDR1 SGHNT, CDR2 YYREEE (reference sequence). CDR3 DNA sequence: TGTGCCAGCAGCTTTGACAGGGGCGCAGGAAACACCATATATTTT. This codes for CASSFDRGAGNTIYF. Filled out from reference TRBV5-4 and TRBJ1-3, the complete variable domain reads ETGVTQSPTHLIKTRGQQVTLRCSSQSGHNTVSWYQQALGQGPQFIFQYYREEENGRGNFPPRFSGLQFPNYSSELNVNALELDDSALYLCASSFDRGAGNTIYFGEGSWLTVV.

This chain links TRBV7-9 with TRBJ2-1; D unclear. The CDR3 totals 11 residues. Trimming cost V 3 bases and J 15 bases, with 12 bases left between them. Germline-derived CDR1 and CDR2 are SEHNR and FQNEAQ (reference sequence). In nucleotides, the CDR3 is TGTGCCAGCAGCTTCCTGCAGCTCCCGTTCTTC. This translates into CASSFLQLPFF.

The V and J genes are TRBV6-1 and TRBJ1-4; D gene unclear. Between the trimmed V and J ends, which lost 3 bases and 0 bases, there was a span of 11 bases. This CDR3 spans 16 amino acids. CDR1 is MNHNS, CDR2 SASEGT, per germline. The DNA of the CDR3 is TGTGCCAGCAGTGAGGTCAGAATTGCAACTAATGAAAAACTGTTTTTT. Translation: CASSEVRIATNEKLFF.

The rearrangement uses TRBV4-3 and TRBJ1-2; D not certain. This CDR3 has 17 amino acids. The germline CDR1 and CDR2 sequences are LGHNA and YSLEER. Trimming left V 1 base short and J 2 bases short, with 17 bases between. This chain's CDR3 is CASSQGEGEADNYGYTF. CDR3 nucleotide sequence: TGCGCCAGCAGCCAAGGGGAAGGAGAAGCAGACAACTATGGCTACACCTTC.

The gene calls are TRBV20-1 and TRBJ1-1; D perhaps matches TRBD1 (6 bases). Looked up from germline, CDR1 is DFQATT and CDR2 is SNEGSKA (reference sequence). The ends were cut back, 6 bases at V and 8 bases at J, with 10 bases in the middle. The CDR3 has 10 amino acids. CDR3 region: CSARRGEAFF. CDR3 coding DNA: TGCAGTGCCCGTAGGGGGGAAGCTTTCTTT.

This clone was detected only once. The CDR3 DNA is TGTGCCAGCTACCTGGGGGGGTTCGCTGGCTACACCTTC. Translating it yields CASYLGGFAGYTF. The V and J genes are TRBV6-5 and TRBJ1-2; TRBD1 is a possible D gene (5 bases). V dropped 8 bases and J dropped 7 bases, with 17 bases sitting between them. Germline V gene sequence: CDR1 MNHEY, CDR2 SVGAGI. This CDR3 spans 13 amino acids.

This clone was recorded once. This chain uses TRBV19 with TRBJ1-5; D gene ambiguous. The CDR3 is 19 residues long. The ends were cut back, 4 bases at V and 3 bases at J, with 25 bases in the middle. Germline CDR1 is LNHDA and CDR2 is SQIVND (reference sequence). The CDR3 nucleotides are TGTGCCAGTAGTACCCCCTTCGGGCGCGGGCCGACGCCCAATCAGCCCCAGCATTTT. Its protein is CASSTPFGRGPTPNQPQHF.

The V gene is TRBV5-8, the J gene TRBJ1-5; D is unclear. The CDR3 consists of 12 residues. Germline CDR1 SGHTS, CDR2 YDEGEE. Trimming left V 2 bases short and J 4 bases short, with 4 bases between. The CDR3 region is CASSFGNQPQHF. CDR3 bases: TGTGCCAGCAGCTTTGGGAATCAGCCCCAGCATTTT.

The DNA of the CDR3 is TGTGCCAGCAGCTTAGCAACCGGTACTAGCACAGATACGCAGTATTTT. Amino acid sequence: CASSLATGTSTDTQYF. The V gene is TRBV7-9, the J gene TRBJ2-3; D call uncertain. The germline V gene encodes CDR1 SEHNR and CDR2 FQNEAQ (reference sequence). The CDR3 sequence is 16 residues long. The germline V and J ends were trimmed by 0 bases and 0 bases, with 10 bases remaining between them.

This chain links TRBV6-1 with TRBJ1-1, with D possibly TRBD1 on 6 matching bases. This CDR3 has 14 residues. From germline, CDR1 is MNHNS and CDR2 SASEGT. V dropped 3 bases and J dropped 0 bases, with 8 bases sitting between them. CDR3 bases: TGTGCCAGCAGTGACGGGGACATGAACACTGAAGCTTTCTTT. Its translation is CASSDGDMNTEAFF.

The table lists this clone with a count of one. CDR3 sequence: CASSYQRGGTNYGYTF. CDR3 sequence (DNA): TGTGCCAGCAGTTACCAACGCGGCGGTACCAACTATGGCTACACCTTC. This rearrangement joins TRBV2 to TRBJ1-2; D uncertain. Germline V gene sequence: CDR1 SNHLY, CDR2 FYNNEI. The CDR3 spans 16 residues. Trimming stripped 5 bases from V and 2 bases from J, with 18 bases between.

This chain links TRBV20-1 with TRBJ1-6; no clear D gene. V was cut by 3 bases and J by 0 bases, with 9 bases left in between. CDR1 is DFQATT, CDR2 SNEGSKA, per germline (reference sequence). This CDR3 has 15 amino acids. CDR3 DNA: TGCAGTGCTAGTAGGGAGAGCTCCTATAATTCACCCCTCCACTTT. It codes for CSASRESSYNSPLHF.

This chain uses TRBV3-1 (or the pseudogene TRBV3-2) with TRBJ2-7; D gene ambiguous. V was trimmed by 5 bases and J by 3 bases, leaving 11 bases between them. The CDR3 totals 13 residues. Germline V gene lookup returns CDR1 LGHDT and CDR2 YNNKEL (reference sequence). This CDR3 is CASSSPIHYEQYF. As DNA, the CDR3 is TGTGCCAGCAGCTCTCCCATCCACTACGAGCAGTACTTC.

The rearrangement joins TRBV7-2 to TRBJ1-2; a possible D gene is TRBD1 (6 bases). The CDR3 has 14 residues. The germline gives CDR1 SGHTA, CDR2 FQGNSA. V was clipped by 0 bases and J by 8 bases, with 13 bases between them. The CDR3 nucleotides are TGTGCCAGCAGCTTAGCCCAGACAGGTTACGGCTACACCTTC. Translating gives CASSLAQTGYGYTF.

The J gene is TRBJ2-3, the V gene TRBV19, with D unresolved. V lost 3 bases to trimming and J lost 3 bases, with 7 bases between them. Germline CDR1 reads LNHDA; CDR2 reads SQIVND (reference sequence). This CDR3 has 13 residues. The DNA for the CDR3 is TGTGCCAGTAGTATCGGAAGGACAGATACGCAGTATTTT. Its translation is CASSIGRTDTQYF. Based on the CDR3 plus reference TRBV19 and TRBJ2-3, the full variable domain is DGGITQSPKYLFRKEGQNVTLSCEQNLNHDAMYWYRQDPGQGLRLIYYSQIVNDFQKGDIAEGYSVSREKKESFPLTVTSAQKNPTAFYLCASSIGRTDTQYFGPGTRLTVL.

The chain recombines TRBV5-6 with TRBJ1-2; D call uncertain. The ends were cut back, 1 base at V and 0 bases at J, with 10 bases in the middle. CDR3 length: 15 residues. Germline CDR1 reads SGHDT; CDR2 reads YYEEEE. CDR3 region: CASSLSAIPNYGYTF. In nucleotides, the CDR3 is TGTGCCAGCAGCTTGTCAGCTATCCCTAACTATGGCTACACCTTC.

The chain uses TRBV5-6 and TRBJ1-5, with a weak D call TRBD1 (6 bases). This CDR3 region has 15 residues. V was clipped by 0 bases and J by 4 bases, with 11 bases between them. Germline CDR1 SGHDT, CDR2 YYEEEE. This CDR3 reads CASSLGGAPNQPQHF. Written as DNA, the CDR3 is TGTGCCAGCAGCTTGGGGGGGGCCCCAAATCAGCCCCAGCATTTT. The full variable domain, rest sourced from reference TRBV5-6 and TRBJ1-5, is DAGVTQSPTHLIKTRGQQVTLRCSPKSGHDTVSWYQQALGQGPQFIFQYYEEEERQRGNFPDRFSGHQFPNYSSELNVNALLLGDSALYLCASSLGGAPNQPQHFGDGTRLSIL.

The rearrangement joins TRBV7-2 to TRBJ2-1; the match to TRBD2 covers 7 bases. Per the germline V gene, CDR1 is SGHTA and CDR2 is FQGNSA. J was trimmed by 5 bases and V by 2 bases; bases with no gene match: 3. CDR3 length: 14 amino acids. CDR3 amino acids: CASSLWAGDNEQFF. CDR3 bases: TGTGCCAGCAGCTTATGGGCGGGGGACAATGAGCAGTTCTTC.